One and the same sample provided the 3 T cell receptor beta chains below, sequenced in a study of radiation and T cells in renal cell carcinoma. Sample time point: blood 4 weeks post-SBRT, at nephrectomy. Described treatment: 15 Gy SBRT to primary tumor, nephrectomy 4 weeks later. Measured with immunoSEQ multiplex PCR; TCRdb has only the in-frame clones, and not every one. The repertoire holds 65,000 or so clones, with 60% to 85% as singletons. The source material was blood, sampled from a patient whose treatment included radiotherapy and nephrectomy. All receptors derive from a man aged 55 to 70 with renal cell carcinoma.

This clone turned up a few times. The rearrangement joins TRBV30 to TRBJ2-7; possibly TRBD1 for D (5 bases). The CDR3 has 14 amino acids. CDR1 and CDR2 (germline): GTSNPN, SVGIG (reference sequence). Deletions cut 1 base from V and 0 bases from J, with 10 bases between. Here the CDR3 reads CAWSEGYGSYEQYF. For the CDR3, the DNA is TGTGCCTGGAGTGAGGGGTACGGCTCCTACGAGCAGTACTTC.

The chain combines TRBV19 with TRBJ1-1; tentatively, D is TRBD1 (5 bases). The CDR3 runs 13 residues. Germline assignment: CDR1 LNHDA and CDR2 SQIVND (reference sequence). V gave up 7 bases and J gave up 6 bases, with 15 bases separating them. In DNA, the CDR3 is TGTGCCAGTACTCTTACGGGGGTCGCTGAAGCTTTCTTT. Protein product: CASTLTGVAEAFF.

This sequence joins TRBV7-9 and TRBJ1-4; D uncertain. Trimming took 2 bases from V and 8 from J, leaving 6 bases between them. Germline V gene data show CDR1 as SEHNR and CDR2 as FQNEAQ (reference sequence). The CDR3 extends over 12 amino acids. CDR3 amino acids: CASSLLGEKLFF. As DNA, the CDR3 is TGTGCCAGCAGCTTATTAGGCGAAAAACTGTTTTTT.